The clone carrying this T cell receptor (beta chain) was seen a few times. Its antigen is unknown. 13 Jbeta primers and 60 Vbeta primers were used for the PCR. Libraries were prepared by immunoSEQ multiplex PCR; TCRdb keeps only in-frame clonotypes and omits some of them. Of under 200,000 clones listed, 62% are singletons. V lost 7 bases to trimming and J lost 3 bases, with 12 bases between them. The CDR3 has 14 residues. In germline, CDR1 is MNHNY, CDR2 SVGAGI (reference sequence). The data derive from a study of cytomegalovirus exposure and HLA in healthy donors. Across the whole study: In a previous analysis, nearly 120 million unique TCR beta sequences were found from 170 million or so T cells.

Study conclusions and caveats: Researchers catalogued some 160 TCR beta chains as cytomegalovirus-associated. Common viral pathogens seemed to be connected with several of the most significant clusters, according to a later analysis.

Sequenced: PBMCs. The clonotype originates from a man aged 40-55 years in good health and CMV-seronegative. This chain joins TRBV6-6 and TRBJ1-4, with D hard to call. CDR3 in amino acids: CASTPLAANEKLFF. CDR3 bases: TGTGCCAGCACTCCTCTTGCAGCTAATGAAAAACTGTTTTTT.